These T cell receptor beta chains were read from a single sample in a study. TCRdb recomputed calls from the 5' RACE reads with MiXCR, one row per CDR3 protein. The sample has approximately 23,000 distinct CDR3 sequences; more than 30% are singletons. The sequenced material came from tumor-infiltrating naive CD4+ T cells sorted from the breast tumor. All receptors come from a female donor with breast cancer. The CDR3 runs from the conserved cysteine through the conserved F or W. D genes are given only for firm matches. Clone size is given for some rows only: seen once, a few or many times, or a class if the clone is expanded.

V gene,J gene,CDR3 length,D gene,clone size,CDR3 protein,CDR3 DNA
TRBV20-1,TRBJ2-1,14,TRBD1,NA,CSARPPNRGDEQFF,TGCAGTGCTAGACCACCCAACAGGGGCGATGAGCAGTTCTTC
TRBV6-5,TRBJ1-5,15,NA,many,CASSYSADAGQPQHF,TGTGCCAGCAGTTACTCAGCCGACGCGGGACAGCCCCAGCATTTT
TRBV3-1,TRBJ2-1,16,NA,NA,CASSRTHLAGHPEQFF,TGTGCCAGCAGCCGCACCCACCTTGCGGGACACCCTGAGCAGTTCTTC
TRBV4-2,TRBJ1-6,18,TRBD1,NA,CASSQDGGQGANNSPLHF,TGTGCCAGCAGCCAAGATGGGGGACAGGGGGCGAATAATTCACCCCTCCACTTT
TRBV7-9,TRBJ1-5,15,NA,medium-sized,CASSYQGQGDQPQHF,TGTGCCAGCAGCTACCAGGGGCAGGGCGATCAGCCCCAGCATTTT
TRBV6-5,TRBJ1-2,15,TRBD1,many,CASSSLGTGGPGYTF,TGTGCCAGCAGTTCCCTCGGGACAGGGGGCCCTGGCTACACCTTC
TRBV5-1,TRBJ2-5,12,NA,medium-sized,CASSLDVETQYF,TGCGCCAGCAGCTTGGATGTGGAGACCCAGTACTTC
TRBV29-1,TRBJ2-1,15,TRBD2,many,CSVESREETPNEQFF,TGCAGCGTTGAGTCCCGGGAGGAAACTCCCAATGAGCAGTTCTTC
TRBV7-9,TRBJ2-1,15,NA,many,CASSPERGTLNEQFF,TGTGCCAGCAGCCCGGAACGAGGGACCTTAAATGAGCAGTTCTTC
TRBV20-1,TRBJ1-1,11,NA,medium-sized,CSAVEHTEAFF,TGCAGTGCTGTGGAGCACACTGAAGCTTTCTTT
TRBV7-2,TRBJ1-1,14,NA,medium-sized,CASSLGRVSTEAFF,TGTGCCAGCAGCTTGGGCAGAGTTAGCACTGAAGCTTTCTTT
TRBV9,TRBJ2-3,13,NA,many,CASSPTFTDTQYF,TGTGCCAGCAGCCCAACTTTCACAGATACGCAGTATTTT
TRBV4-1,TRBJ1-2,16,NA,NA,CASSPRGQASNYGYTF,TGCGCCAGCAGCCCCCGTGGACAAGCCTCTAACTATGGCTACACCTTC
TRBV5-4,TRBJ2-1,14,TRBD2,few,CASSSRDYVNEQFF,TGTGCCAGCAGTTCTAGGGACTATGTAAATGAGCAGTTCTTC
TRBV6-1,TRBJ1-1,19,NA,NA,CASQTHGAGAKGPYTEAFF,TGTGCTAGCCAAACCCATGGCGCGGGGGCTAAGGGACCCTACACTGAAGCTTTCTTT
TRBV6-5,TRBJ1-2,17,TRBD1,NA,CASSLNWDRGFGYGYTF,TGTGCCAGCAGCTTAAACTGGGACAGGGGGTTTGGCTATGGCTACACCTTC
TRBV11-1,TRBJ1-4,15,TRBD1,many,CASSSPGTGNEKLFF,TGTGCCAGCAGCTCGCCCGGGACAGGGAATGAAAAACTGTTTTTT
TRBV12-3/TRBV12-4,TRBJ1-2,14,NA,many,CASSLGSTGYGYTF,TGTGCCAGCAGTTTAGGTAGCACAGGCTATGGCTACACCTTC
TRBV24-1,TRBJ2-1,13,NA,medium-sized,CATSDPSYNEQFF,TGTGCCACCAGTGATCCCAGTTACAATGAGCAGTTCTTC
TRBV29-1,TRBJ1-5,13,NA,NA,CSVAGRGNQPQHF,TGCAGCGTTGCCGGACGGGGCAATCAGCCCCAGCATTTT
TRBV29-1,TRBJ2-7,11,NA,few,CSVATSYEQYF,TGCAGCGTTGCGACTAGCTACGAGCAGTACTTC
TRBV5-1,TRBJ2-7,15,NA,NA,CASSLISGEFYEQYF,TGCGCCAGCAGCTTGATTTCGGGGGAGTTCTACGAGCAGTACTTC
TRBV18,TRBJ2-1,15,NA,many,CASSQGLSSYNEQFF,TGTGCCAGCTCACAGGGACTGAGCTCCTACAATGAGCAGTTCTTC
TRBV6-1,TRBJ2-7,14,NA,NA,CASSEGGIPSEQYF,TGTGCCAGCAGTGAGGGCGGGATCCCCAGCGAGCAGTACTTC
TRBV19,TRBJ1-5,15,NA,many,CASSTPGDSNQPQHF,TGTGCCAGTAGTACCCCGGGAGATAGCAATCAGCCCCAGCATTTT
TRBV9,TRBJ1-2,15,TRBD1,medium-sized,CASSSTLQGAAGYTF,TGTGCCAGCAGCTCAACTCTCCAGGGGGCTGCTGGCTACACCTTC
TRBV15,TRBJ2-1,17,TRBD2,medium-sized,CATSRESSGRGYNEQFF,TGTGCCACCAGCAGAGAGTCTAGCGGGAGGGGGTACAATGAGCAGTTCTTC
TRBV5-1,TRBJ1-1,15,NA,medium-sized,CASSPDGGGNTEAFF,TGCGCCAGCAGCCCTGACGGGGGAGGTAACACTGAAGCTTTCTTT
TRBV29-1,TRBJ2-7,15,TRBD1,NA,CSVEDLQGSECEQYF,TGCAGCGTTGAAGATTTACAGGGGTCTGAATGCGAGCAGTACTTC
TRBV20-1,TRBJ2-3,14,TRBD2,many,CSARGLAVTDTQYF,TGCAGTGCTAGAGGACTAGCGGTCACAGATACGCAGTATTTT